This TCR beta chain was identified during a study of vaccination effects on CD4 cells after COVID-19. CDR3 length: 14 residues. The ends were cut back, 2 bases at V and 1 base at J, with 7 bases in the middle. Germline values: CDR1 SGHNT, CDR2 YYREEE (reference sequence). Prior to sequencing, the ViraFEST assay stimulated PBMC with viral peptide pools, which expanded the antigen-specific CD4+ T cells. Researchers isolated CD4+ T cells once approximately eleven days of culture had elapsed. According to PCR results, the person was infected with SARS-CoV-2 between March and December 2020. As concerns this clone: The antigen is undetermined.

Profiling relied on immunoSEQ multiplex PCR, and the TCRdb table lists in-frame clones only, not all of them. Among tens of thousands of clones listed, around 74% were seen once. The source is a human donor who had a prior SARS-CoV-2 infection. Sequenced material: CD4+ T cells from PBMCs cultured with a peptide pool, taken before COVID-19 vaccination. The V and J genes are TRBV5-4 and TRBJ1-5; no firm D call. The CDR3 sequence is CASSFSGSNQPQHF. The CDR3, as DNA: TGTGCCAGCAGCTTCTCTGGGAGCAATCAGCCCCAGCATTTT.